This TCR beta chain was documented in a study of radiotherapy plus CTLA-4 blockade in lung cancer. Broader study findings: In blood, after radiotherapy plus ipilimumab, tumor-derived TCR clones expanded.

Worth noting for this clone: Its specificity is unknown.

The CDR3 is 16 residues long. J gave up 4 bases and V 4 bases, and 8 bases lay outside the gene matches. Germline CDR1 and CDR2: SGHDT and YYEEEE. Ipilimumab CTLA-4 blockade and focal radiation were given to patients with chemo-refractory metastatic non-small-cell lung cancer. Sequencing used immunoSEQ multiplex PCR; TCRdb keeps in-frame clones, though not all of them. The sample has about 56,000 clones, around 85% seen once. The specimen was peripheral blood, collected from a patient treated with radiotherapy plus ipilimumab. This clonotype was obtained from a human donor with non-small cell lung cancer who had a complete response to radiotherapy plus ipilimumab. The chain joins TRBV5-6 to TRBJ2-2, with 9 positions matching TRBD1. The CDR3 coding sequence is TGTGCCAGCAGCCTAACGGACAGGGGCGGCACCGGGGAGCTGTTTTTT. Residues: CASSLTDRGGTGELFF.